The present T cell receptor beta chain was sequenced within a study of CD8 T cells in Susac syndrome. The CDR3 covers 16 residues. Losses at the gene ends were 0 bases for V and 9 bases for J; bases not matched to a gene: 11. Germline V lookup: CDR1 ENHRY, CDR2 SYGVKD. A quantity of about 0.5 to 1 ug RNA underwent reverse transcription using random hexamers. TCRdb re-analysed the immunoSEQ multiplex PCR reads in MiXCR, keeping a single row per CDR3 protein. The sample shows around 270,000 distinct CDR3 sequences, 65% to 90% of them seen only once. This receptor was taken from a human donor with multiple sclerosis. Sequencing was done on a sample of CD8+ T cells from PBMCs. V is TRBV10-3 and J is TRBJ2-1; 7 bases map to TRBD2. The CDR3 here is CAISESYGGGPPEQFF. CDR3 sequence (DNA): TGTGCCATCAGTGAGTCGTATGGGGGAGGGCCCCCTGAGCAGTTCTTC.